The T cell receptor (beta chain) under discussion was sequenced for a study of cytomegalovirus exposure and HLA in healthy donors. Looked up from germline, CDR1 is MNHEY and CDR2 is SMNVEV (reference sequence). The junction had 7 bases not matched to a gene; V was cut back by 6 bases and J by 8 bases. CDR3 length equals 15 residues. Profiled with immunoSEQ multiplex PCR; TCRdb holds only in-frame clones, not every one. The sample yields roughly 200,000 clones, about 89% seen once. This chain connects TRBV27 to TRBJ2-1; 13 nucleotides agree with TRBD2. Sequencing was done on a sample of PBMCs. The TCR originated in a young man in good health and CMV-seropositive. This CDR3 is CASRPWTSGSDEQFF. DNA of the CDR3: TGTGCCAGCAGGCCCTGGACTAGCGGGAGTGATGAGCAGTTCTTC.